This TCR beta chain came from a study of cytomegalovirus exposure and HLA in healthy donors. Vbeta (60) and Jbeta (13) primers were used in the PCR. Clones were read by immunoSEQ multiplex PCR, and TCRdb kept only the in-frame ones, dropping some. This sample has around 130,000 clones, with approximately 80% found just once. This clone was counted once. Its antigen is as yet unknown. General study points: Some highly shared sequence variants likely arose as a pipeline artifact.

The junction had 4 bases not matched to a gene; V was cut back by 3 bases and J by 3 bases. The CDR3 is 14 amino acids. The V gene's germline CDR1 is ENHRY and CDR2 SYGVKD. What was sequenced was PBMCs. The rearrangement links TRBV10-3 to TRBJ2-7, with 8 bases lining up with TRBD1. This sequence originates from a young woman in good health and CMV-seronegative. The CDR3 reads CAISEEDRGYEQYF. CDR3 sequence (DNA): TGTGCCATCAGTGAAGAAGACAGGGGCTACGAGCAGTACTTC.